The rows below give T cell receptor beta chains drawn from one sample of a study of cytomegalovirus exposure and HLA in healthy donors. Data came from immunoSEQ multiplex PCR; TCRdb stores just in-frame clones and leaves some out. The sample lists 40,000 to 50,000 clones; under 75% were seen once. Sequenced material: PBMCs. Receptor source: a man aged 25-45 years in good health and CMV-seronegative. Both conserved end residues are part of each CDR3. Each record gives: J gene, V gene, D gene, clone size, CDR3 protein, CDR3 DNA. D genes are given only for firm matches. Size is stated for part of the rows, as once, few or many counts, or as a class when the clone is expanded.

J gene: TRBJ2-6
V gene: TRBV15
D gene: NA
clone size: NA
CDR3 protein: CATSPRITGANVLTF
CDR3 DNA: TGTGCCACCAGCCCTAGAATTACTGGGGCCAACGTCCTGACTTTC

J gene: TRBJ2-7
V gene: TRBV27
D gene: NA
clone size: NA
CDR3 protein: CASSQGLYEQYF
CDR3 DNA: TGTGCCAGCAGTCAAGGACTCTACGAGCAGTACTTC

J gene: TRBJ2-7
V gene: TRBV6-5
D gene: TRBD1
clone size: NA
CDR3 protein: CASSLTGSDYEQYF
CDR3 DNA: TGTGCCAGCAGCCTGACAGGGTCGGATTACGAGCAGTACTTC

J gene: TRBJ2-7
V gene: TRBV11-2
D gene: TRBD1
clone size: NA
CDR3 protein: CASSPPGQGTTQQYF
CDR3 DNA: TGTGCCAGCAGCCCCCCGGGACAGGGGACCACTCAGCAGTACTTC

J gene: TRBJ2-5
V gene: TRBV5-1
D gene: TRBD2
clone size: few
CDR3 protein: CASSLLAGTSVKETQYF
CDR3 DNA: TGCGCCAGCAGCTTGTTAGCCGGGACTAGCGTTAAAGAGACCCAGTACTTC

J gene: TRBJ2-7
V gene: TRBV19
D gene: TRBD2
clone size: NA
CDR3 protein: CASSARLAGYEQYF
CDR3 DNA: TGTGCCAGTAGTGCAAGACTAGCGGGCTACGAGCAGTACTTC

J gene: TRBJ2-7
V gene: TRBV10-3
D gene: TRBD1
clone size: few
CDR3 protein: CAISEPGQGYEQYF
CDR3 DNA: TGTGCCATCAGTGAGCCGGGACAGGGGTACGAGCAGTACTTC

J gene: TRBJ2-7
V gene: TRBV19
D gene: TRBD1
clone size: NA
CDR3 protein: CASSIVVSDRGSYEQYF
CDR3 DNA: TGTGCCAGTAGTATAGTAGTGTCAGACAGGGGTTCTTACGAGCAGTACTTC

J gene: TRBJ2-2
V gene: TRBV5-1
D gene: TRBD1
clone size: NA
CDR3 protein: CASSAAGGYTGELFF
CDR3 DNA: TGCGCCAGCAGCGCAGCAGGGGGCTACACCGGGGAGCTGTTTTTT

J gene: TRBJ2-7
V gene: TRBV10-2
D gene: NA
clone size: NA
CDR3 protein: CASISDRSYEQYF
CDR3 DNA: TGCGCCAGCATTTCGGACAGATCCTACGAGCAGTACTTC

J gene: TRBJ2-5
V gene: TRBV30
D gene: TRBD2
clone size: NA
CDR3 protein: CAWSVREGYQETQYF
CDR3 DNA: TGTGCCTGGAGTGTACGGGAGGGCTATCAAGAGACCCAGTACTTC

J gene: TRBJ2-1
V gene: TRBV5-5
D gene: NA
clone size: NA
CDR3 protein: CASSLAFIYNEQFF
CDR3 DNA: TGTGCCAGCAGCTTGGCGTTTATATACAATGAGCAGTTCTTC

J gene: TRBJ2-1
V gene: TRBV27
D gene: TRBD1
clone size: NA
CDR3 protein: CASSPFRTGTYNEQFF
CDR3 DNA: TGTGCCAGCAGTCCTTTTCGGACAGGGACCTACAATGAGCAGTTCTTC

J gene: TRBJ2-7
V gene: TRBV7-9
D gene: NA
clone size: NA
CDR3 protein: CASSGLDEQYF
CDR3 DNA: TGTGCCAGCAGCGGGCTGGACGAGCAGTACTTC

J gene: TRBJ2-3
V gene: TRBV5-1
D gene: TRBD2
clone size: NA
CDR3 protein: CASSSSSGTSTDTQYF
CDR3 DNA: TGCGCCAGCAGCTCCTCTAGCGGGACAAGCACAGATACGCAGTATTTT

J gene: TRBJ1-2
V gene: TRBV5-4
D gene: NA
clone size: NA
CDR3 protein: CASSPDGNYGYTF
CDR3 DNA: TGTGCCAGCAGCCCCGACGGGAACTATGGCTACACCTTC

J gene: TRBJ1-4
V gene: TRBV5-1
D gene: TRBD1
clone size: few
CDR3 protein: CASSAGQGAGEKLFF
CDR3 DNA: TGCGCCAGCAGCGCCGGACAGGGGGCAGGTGAAAAACTGTTTTTT

J gene: TRBJ2-1
V gene: TRBV14
D gene: NA
clone size: NA
CDR3 protein: CASSLRDSHEQFF
CDR3 DNA: TGTGCCAGCAGCCTTCGGGACTCCCATGAGCAGTTCTTC

J gene: TRBJ2-4
V gene: TRBV13
D gene: TRBD1
clone size: few
CDR3 protein: CASSNTGGLAKNIQYF
CDR3 DNA: TGTGCCAGCAGCAATACAGGGGGCCTAGCCAAAAACATTCAGTACTTC

J gene: TRBJ2-1
V gene: TRBV29-1
D gene: TRBD1
clone size: once
CDR3 protein: CSVDVQGVPNEQFF
CDR3 DNA: TGCAGCGTTGACGTACAGGGGGTTCCCAATGAACAGTTCTTC

J gene: TRBJ2-7
V gene: TRBV4-2
D gene: TRBD2
clone size: NA
CDR3 protein: CASSQVAGVAHEQYF
CDR3 DNA: TGTGCCAGCAGCCAAGTAGCGGGAGTAGCCCACGAGCAGTACTTC

J gene: TRBJ2-5
V gene: TRBV6-4
D gene: NA
clone size: NA
CDR3 protein: CASSERETQYF
CDR3 DNA: TGTGCCAGCAGTGAGCGAGAGACCCAGTACTTC

J gene: TRBJ2-5
V gene: TRBV15
D gene: TRBD2
clone size: NA
CDR3 protein: CATSRDPSGRGQETQYF
CDR3 DNA: TGTGCCACCAGCAGAGATCCCAGCGGGAGGGGACAAGAGACCCAGTACTTC

J gene: TRBJ1-1
V gene: TRBV18
D gene: NA
clone size: NA
CDR3 protein: CASSPPGLRNTEAFF
CDR3 DNA: TGTGCCAGCTCACCACCTGGCCTCCGGAACACTGAAGCTTTCTTT

J gene: TRBJ2-2
V gene: TRBV10-1
D gene: NA
clone size: NA
CDR3 protein: CASSQQGNTGELFF
CDR3 DNA: TGCGCCAGCAGCCAACAGGGGAACACCGGGGAGCTGTTTTTT

J gene: TRBJ2-2
V gene: TRBV5-8
D gene: TRBD2
clone size: few
CDR3 protein: CASRVAGVGTGELFF
CDR3 DNA: TGTGCCAGCAGAGTAGCGGGAGTGGGAACCGGGGAGCTGTTTTTT

J gene: TRBJ1-1
V gene: TRBV11-2
D gene: NA
clone size: NA
CDR3 protein: CASSLGVTSEAFF
CDR3 DNA: TGTGCCAGCAGCTTAGGTGTGACATCTGAAGCTTTCTTT

J gene: TRBJ2-1
V gene: TRBV12-5
D gene: NA
clone size: NA
CDR3 protein: CASGLRGIGEQFF
CDR3 DNA: TGTGCTAGTGGTTTGAGGGGGATTGGTGAGCAGTTCTTC

J gene: TRBJ1-1
V gene: TRBV6-5
D gene: NA
clone size: few
CDR3 protein: CASSYQGTPMNTEAFF
CDR3 DNA: TGTGCCAGCAGTTACCAGGGGACACCTATGAACACTGAAGCTTTCTTT

J gene: TRBJ1-1
V gene: TRBV20-1
D gene: NA
clone size: NA
CDR3 protein: CSANRDTEAFF
CDR3 DNA: TGCAGTGCTAACCGGGACACTGAAGCTTTCTTT

J gene: TRBJ2-2
V gene: TRBV19
D gene: NA
clone size: few
CDR3 protein: CASSIRGTGELFF
CDR3 DNA: TGTGCCAGTAGTATCAGGGGCACCGGGGAGCTGTTTTTT

J gene: TRBJ1-3
V gene: TRBV7-8
D gene: NA
clone size: once
CDR3 protein: CASSLVEMYSGNTIYF
CDR3 DNA: TGTGCCAGCAGCTTAGTAGAAATGTACTCTGGAAACACCATATATTTT

J gene: TRBJ1-2
V gene: TRBV20-1
D gene: NA
clone size: NA
CDR3 protein: CSDPPGIGYTF
CDR3 DNA: TGCAGTGACCCACCAGGGATTGGCTACACCTTC

J gene: TRBJ2-2
V gene: TRBV12-5
D gene: NA
clone size: NA
CDR3 protein: CASGLYGTLSTGELFF
CDR3 DNA: TGTGCTAGTGGTTTGTACGGGACTCTCAGCACCGGGGAGCTGTTTTTT

J gene: TRBJ1-1
V gene: TRBV6-5
D gene: NA
clone size: NA
CDR3 protein: CASSLDSGNTEAFF
CDR3 DNA: TGTGCCAGCAGCCTCGACAGTGGGAACACTGAAGCTTTCTTT

J gene: TRBJ1-4
V gene: TRBV30
D gene: TRBD1
clone size: NA
CDR3 protein: CAWRPGQGLINEKLFF
CDR3 DNA: TGTGCCTGGAGACCGGGACAGGGCCTTATTAATGAAAAACTGTTTTTT

J gene: TRBJ2-5
V gene: TRBV6-4
D gene: NA
clone size: NA
CDR3 protein: CASSDSLEGGVQETQYF
CDR3 DNA: TGTGCCAGCAGTGACTCTCTGGAGGGGGGGGTCCAAGAGACCCAGTACTTC